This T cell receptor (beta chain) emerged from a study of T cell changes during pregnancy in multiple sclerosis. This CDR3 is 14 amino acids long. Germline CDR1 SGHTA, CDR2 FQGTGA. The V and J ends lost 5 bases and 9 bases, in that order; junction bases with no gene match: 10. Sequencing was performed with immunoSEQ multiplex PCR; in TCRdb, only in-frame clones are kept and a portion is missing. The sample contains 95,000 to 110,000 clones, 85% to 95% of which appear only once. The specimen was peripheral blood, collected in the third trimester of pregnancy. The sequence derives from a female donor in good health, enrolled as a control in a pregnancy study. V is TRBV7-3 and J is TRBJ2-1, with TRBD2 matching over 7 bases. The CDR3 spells CASSPGLVKTEQFF. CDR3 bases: TGTGCCAGCAGCCCAGGACTAGTTAAGACTGAGCAGTTCTTC. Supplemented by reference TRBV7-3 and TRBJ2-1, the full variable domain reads GAGVSQTPSNKVTEKGKYVELRCDPISGHTALYWYRQSLGQGPEFLIYFQGTGAADDSGLPNDRFFAVRPEGSVSTLKIQRTERGDSAVYLCASSPGLVKTEQFFGPGTRLTVL.